This TCR beta chain was sequenced during a study of cytomegalovirus exposure and HLA in healthy donors. Profiled with immunoSEQ multiplex PCR; TCRdb holds only in-frame clones, not every one. The profile shows some 110,000 clones, roughly 86% of them singletons. As concerns this clone: Its antigen is unidentified.

The CDR3 covers 15 residues. The germline V gene encodes CDR1 SGDLS and CDR2 YYNGEE. Trimming at V came to 3 bases and at J to 5 bases, leaving 9 bases not matched to a gene. General observations from the study: Rare TCR sequences predominated, though certain public TCRs were found in many donors. The authors listed 150 to 200 TCR beta chains as cytomegalovirus-associated.

Sequences were obtained from PBMCs. The rearrangement uses TRBV9 and TRBJ2-5; 8 bases map to TRBD2. This TCR came from a man between 18 and 29 years old in good health and CMV-seronegative. CDR3 sequence reads: CASSASGGAAETQYF. In DNA, the CDR3 is TGTGCCAGCAGCGCGTCCGGGGGGGCCGCTGAGACCCAGTACTTC.